The 15 T cell receptor beta chains reported below all come from one sample, sequenced in a study of blood T cells in healthy people across ages. Sample-barcoded 5' priming and a J-beta primer mix drove a second PCR of roughly 7 to 11 cycles. TCRdb fed the 5' RACE reads into MiXCR, producing one record per CDR3 protein. The sample lists approximately 730,000 distinct CDR3 sequences, 35% to 45% seen once, with approximately 22% in the top ten. Sequenced: blood. These receptors were taken from a woman aged 55-69 years in good health.

This chain joins TRBV20-1 and TRBJ2-5; 15 bases align to TRBD2. The DNA end is a closer match to TRBJ2-7, so the J assignment may be wrong. Germline values: CDR1 DFQATT, CDR2 SNEGSKA (reference sequence). The CDR3 is 18 residues long. CDR3 in amino acids: CSARRSGTSGRKSYEQYF. The CDR3 nucleotides read TGCAGTGCTAGAAGATCCGGGACTAGCGGGAGGAAATCCTACGAGCAGTACTTC.

The count of this clonotype is one. V gene TRBV5-1 combines with J gene TRBJ2-1; D is undetermined. Gene TRBJ2-7 matches the end of the DNA better, so the J call may be wrong. In germline, CDR1 is SGHRS, CDR2 YFSETQ. This CDR3 contains 15 residues. CDR3 bases: TGCGCCAGCAGCTTTTTGGCGGTTGCCTACAATGAGCAGTACTTC. Its protein product is CASSFLAVAYNEQYF.

The genes are TRBV4-3 and TRBJ1-2; tentatively, D is TRBD1 (6 bases). The CDR3 loop spans 18 amino acids. The V end was cut by 0 bases, the J end by 3 bases, with 20 bases between. The V gene's germline CDR1 is LGHNA and CDR2 YSLEER. CDR3 in amino acids: CASSQDLSGARDYYGYTF. CDR3 in DNA: TGCGCCAGCAGCCAAGATCTTTCGGGGGCCAGGGACTACTATGGCTACACCTTC.

The table lists this clonotype with many counts. This chain links TRBV20-1 with TRBJ2-7; TRBD1 matches at 8 bases. Looked up from germline, CDR1 is DFQATT and CDR2 is SNEGSKA (reference sequence). The V and J ends lost 5 bases and 3 bases, in that order; junction bases with no gene match: 3. The CDR3 extends over 12 amino acids. For the CDR3, the DNA is TGCAGTGCTGGACAGGGTATCTACGAGCAGTACTTC. Residues: CSAGQGIYEQYF.

CDR3 region: CASRTLRGLHCNEQFF. The CDR3 DNA reads TGTGCCAGCAGGACTTTGAGGGGGCTCCACTGCAATGAGCAGTTCTTC. V usage is TRBV11-2 and J usage is TRBJ2-1; 7 nucleotides line up with TRBD1. V lost 6 bases to trimming and J lost 6 bases; unmatched junction nucleotides: 14. The CDR3 runs 16 residues. Looked up from germline, CDR1 is SGHAT and CDR2 is FQNNGV.

This clonotype was found a few times. This sequence joins TRBV6-6 and TRBJ1-6; D uncertain. This CDR3 region has 15 residues. Germline values: CDR1 MNHNY, CDR2 SVGAGI (reference sequence). The V end was cut by 6 bases, the J end by 2 bases, with 11 bases between. The CDR3 region is CASRQQPTYNSPLHF. DNA of the CDR3: TGTGCCAGCAGACAGCAACCCACCTATAATTCACCCCTCCACTTT.

This clonotype was seen repeatedly, ten times or more. V usage is TRBV29-1 and J usage is TRBJ1-1; TRBD1 is a possible D gene (6 bases). CDR3 length: 12 residues. V lost 7 bases and J lost 1, with 10 bases in between. CDR1 and CDR2 from the germline V gene are SQVTM and ANQGSEA. The CDR3 DNA reads TGCAGCGGTGGACAGACGAACACTGAAGCTTTCTTT. Its translation is CSGGQTNTEAFF. The whole variable domain, remainder taken from reference TRBV29-1 and TRBJ1-1, is SAVISQKPSRDICQRGTSLTIQCQVDSQVTMMFWYRQQPGQSLTLIATANQGSEATYESGFVIDKFPISRPNLTFSTLTVSNMSPEDSSIYLCSGGQTNTEAFFGQGTRLTVV.

The chain combines TRBV7-9 with TRBJ2-5, with TRBD2 identical over 8 bases. Germline CDR1 reads SEHNR; CDR2 reads FQNEAQ (reference sequence). V trimming: 11 bases; J trimming: 1 base; junction bases outside the gene matches: 12. This CDR3 spans 15 amino acids. CDR3 region: CAACRERGTQETQYF. The CDR3, as DNA: TGTGCCGCCTGCCGGGAGCGGGGGACCCAAGAGACCCAGTACTTC.

This clonotype has a single count. In this CDR3 the conserved last residue, phenylalanine or tryptophan, is missing, so a read error is likely. CDR3 sequence (DNA): TGTGCCAGCAGTGAAAGGGCGGGCCAAGAGACCCAGTACGTC. Translated, it gives CASSERAGQETQYV. The chain couples TRBV6-1 to TRBJ2-5, with D maybe TRBD2 (5 bases). The CDR3 has 14 amino acids. V was trimmed by 2 bases and J by 1 base, leaving 8 bases between them. Germline V gives CDR1 MNHNS, CDR2 SASEGT.

In this sample, this clonotype turned up many times. CDR3 sequence reads: CSASGRAFQAETQYF. The CDR3 bases are TGCAGTGCTAGCGGGAGGGCCTTTCAAGCAGAGACCCAGTACTTC. The chain links TRBV20-1 to TRBJ2-5, with 8 nucleotides matching TRBD2. This CDR3 has 15 amino acids. Germline CDR1 is DFQATT and CDR2 is SNEGSKA (reference sequence). The trim removed 3 bases at V and 4 bases at J, leaving 10 bases unmatched.

This rearrangement joins TRBV5-1 to TRBJ2-1; D possibly corresponds to TRBD2 (5 bases). The CDR3 has 15 amino acids. V gave up 4 bases and J gave up 7 bases, with 18 bases separating them. Germline CDR1 SGHRS, CDR2 YFSETQ. The CDR3 coding sequence is TGCGCCAGCAGCACCGGACCTGCGGGTGGGAATGAGCAGTTCTTC. This codes for CASSTGPAGGNEQFF.

This clonotype occurred a few times. CDR3 coding DNA: TGTGCCAGCAGTGAATCTAGGGGCGACACTGAAGCTTTCTTT. Protein product: CASSESRGDTEAFF. The chain joins TRBV25-1 to TRBJ1-1, with D perhaps matching TRBD1 (5 bases). Germline V gene sequence: CDR1 MGHDK, CDR2 SYGVNS. Between the trimmed V and J ends, which lost 1 base and 3 bases, there was a span of 9 bases. The CDR3 consists of 14 residues.

A remark on this clonotype: Mismatch with germline at one junction end may stem from a read error. The genes are TRBV24-1 and TRBJ2-3; D possibly corresponds to TRBD1 (6 bases). Germline-derived CDR1 and CDR2 are KGHDR and SFDVKD. This CDR3 has 14 amino acids. The CDR3 loop reads CASASGRDTDTRYF. DNA for the CDR3: TGTGCCAGCGCTTCTGGACGGGACACAGATACGCGGTATTTT.

This clonotype came up a few times. The V call is TRBV5-4, the J call TRBJ1-1; possibly TRBD1 for D (5 bases). Germline V gene sequence: CDR1 SGHNT, CDR2 YYREEE (reference sequence). Deletions cut 4 bases from V and 3 bases from J, with 10 bases between. The CDR3 spans 13 residues. CDR3 region: CASSTRGDTEAFF. The CDR3 DNA is TGTGCCAGCAGCACACGGGGGGACACTGAAGCTTTCTTT.

The rearrangement joins TRBV20-1 to TRBJ2-7; D is undetermined. Trimming removed 0 bases from V and 12 bases from J, with 21 bases in between. CDR1 DFQATT and CDR2 SNEGSKA come from the germline V gene (reference sequence). This CDR3 has 14 residues. The chain's CDR3 is CSARDAPTDRYWYF. CDR3 DNA: TGCAGTGCTAGAGATGCCCCAACAGACCGGTATTGGTACTTC.